Listed here are 25 T cell receptor beta chains from one sample, sequenced in a study of Graves' ophthalmopathy and Graves' hyperthyroidism. Amplifying from RNA transcripts, the study obtained TCR beta CDR3 regions. First-round RT-PCR employed HTBI primers, with a second-round multiplex PCR after it. TCRdb re-analysed the multiplex PCR reads in MiXCR, keeping a single row per CDR3 protein. This table has over 500,000 distinct CDR3 sequences, about a fifth appearing once. The sequenced material came from peripheral blood. These receptor sequences come from a woman between 18 and 30 years old with stable Graves' hyperthyroidism. Some clones in this sample may be carry-over from other donors' samples.

This clonotype was detected many times. The rearrangement links TRBV29-1 to TRBJ2-7, with 10 bases that match TRBD2. There are 13 residues in the CDR3. From germline, CDR1 is SQVTM and CDR2 ANQGSEA. J was trimmed by 4 bases and V by 6 bases; bases with no gene match: 6. DNA for the CDR3: TGCAGCGTCCGGACTAGCGGAAATTACGAGCAGTACTTC. Protein sequence: CSVRTSGNYEQYF.

CDR3 sequence reads: CASSVASGMGSYEQYF. The CDR3 DNA sequence: TGTGCCAGCAGTGTTGCTAGCGGGATGGGCTCCTACGAGCAGTACTTC. The rearrangement links TRBV28 to TRBJ2-7; 9 bases are shared with TRBD2. Looked up from germline, CDR1 is MDHEN and CDR2 is SYDVKM. The CDR3 has 16 residues. The J segment lost 0 bases and the V segment lost 5 bases, leaving 8 bases of the junction unmatched.

The chain carries TRBV5-6 and TRBJ1-3; maybe TRBD1 (5 bases). The CDR3 consists of 14 residues. V gave up 3 bases and J gave up 2 bases, with 9 bases separating them. CDR1 and CDR2 (germline): SGHDT, YYEEEE. Here the CDR3 DNA reads TGTGCCAGCAGCTGGGGGACGACTGGAAACACCATATATTTT. Translated: CASSWGTTGNTIYF.

This clonotype was counted at least ten times. This chain connects TRBV5-5 to TRBJ2-7; D not resolved. V was cut by 1 base and J by 0 bases, with 8 bases left in between. Per the germline V gene, CDR1 is SGHKS and CDR2 is YYEKEE (reference sequence). The length of the CDR3 is 14 residues. Here the CDR3 reads CASSLSPSSYEQYF. The CDR3 region has the DNA TGTGCCAGCAGCTTGTCTCCTAGCTCCTACGAGCAGTACTTC.

In its sample, this clonotype was seen many times. This chain connects TRBV10-3 to TRBJ1-1; D may be TRBD1 (6 bases). Germline V gives CDR1 ENHRY, CDR2 SYGVKD. V shed 7 bases and J shed 1 base, with 10 bases lying between them. The CDR3 sequence is 13 residues long. CDR3 loop: CAITGQTNTEAFF. The DNA for the CDR3 is TGTGCCATCACCGGACAGACGAACACTGAAGCTTTCTTT.

A few counts support this clonotype. A clone one base away is much larger, so this may be a read error. No conserved phenylalanine or tryptophan is present at the end of the CDR3, so a read error is the likely explanation. This rearrangement joins TRBV11-1 to TRBJ2-7, with 8 bases lining up with TRBD1. The germline V gene has CDR1 SGHAT and CDR2 FQDESV (reference sequence). V dropped 5 bases and J dropped 2; count of bases not matched to a gene: 5. The CDR3 runs to 14 residues. CDR3 in amino acids: CASSPTGGPYEQYL. CDR3 nucleotides: TGTGCCAGCAGCCCAACAGGGGGACCCTACGAGCAGTACCTC.

This clonotype was detected only a few times. The chain uses TRBV5-1 and TRBJ2-6; D gene unclear. CDR3 length: 16 residues. Germline CDR1 is SGHRS and CDR2 is YFSETQ. Trimming left V 4 bases short and J 4 bases short, with 15 bases between. The CDR3 region is CASSVAPGSGANVLTF. CDR3 coding DNA: TGCGCCAGCAGCGTGGCTCCAGGTTCGGGGGCCAACGTCCTGACTTTC.

This clonotype has just one count. The CDR3 reads CASGGKTQYF. The CDR3 nucleotides read TGTGCCAGCGGAGGAAAGACCCAGTACTTC. This sequence joins TRBV6-2 or TRBV6-3 and TRBJ2-5; tentative D call: TRBD2 (5 bases). Deletions cut 8 bases from V and 6 bases from J, with 7 bases between. The CDR3 is made up of 10 amino acids. Germline V gene data show CDR1 as MNHEY and CDR2 as SVGEGT.

At least ten counts were recorded for this clonotype. V usage is TRBV6-1 and J usage is TRBJ2-6; D possibly corresponds to TRBD1 (5 bases). Deletions cut 1 base from V and 0 bases from J, with 10 bases between. CDR1 MNHNS and CDR2 SASEGT come from the germline V gene. The CDR3 totals 17 residues. CDR3 sequence: CASSEGTFNSGANVLTF. The CDR3 bases are TGTGCCAGCAGTGAAGGGACATTCAACTCTGGGGCCAACGTCCTGACTTTC.

This clonotype was seen at least ten times. The V and J genes are TRBV15 and TRBJ1-2; D unresolved. The CDR3 sequence is 12 residues long. Looked up from germline, CDR1 is LNHNV and CDR2 is YYDKDF (reference sequence). With 1 base removed from V and 5 bases from J, the gap between germline ends came to 5 bases. CDR3 in amino acids: CATSRAGYGYTF. In DNA, the CDR3 is TGTGCCACCAGCAGAGCCGGGTATGGCTACACCTTC.

This clonotype was observed at least ten times. The chain combines TRBV7-8 with TRBJ2-7; no reliable D call. Germline V lookup: CDR1 SGHVS, CDR2 FQNEAQ. Trimming left V 1 base short and J 0 bases short, with 10 bases between. This CDR3 region has 15 residues. CDR3 coding DNA: TGTGCCAGCAGCTTAGGGGGTGGTGGCTCCTACGAGCAGTACTTC. Protein: CASSLGGGGSYEQYF. The full variable domain, rest sourced from reference TRBV7-8 and TRBJ2-7, is GAGVSQSPRYKVAKRGQDVALRCDPISGHVSLFWYQQALGQGPEFLTYFQNEAQLDKSGLPSDRFFAERPEGSVSTLKIQRTQQEDSAVYLCASSLGGGGSYEQYFGPGTRLTVT.

There are many counts of this clonotype. V gene TRBV5-1 combines with J gene TRBJ1-5, with TRBD1 matching 7 bases. The CDR3 totals 14 residues. V dropped 4 bases and J dropped 3; count of bases not matched to a gene: 4. CDR1 is SGHRS and CDR2 is YFSETQ in the germline V gene. CDR3: CASSTTGINQPQHF. CDR3 in DNA: TGCGCCAGCAGCACGACAGGGATCAATCAGCCCCAGCATTTT.

This clonotype was observed many times. This sequence joins TRBV6-5 and TRBJ2-5; TRBD1 is a possible D gene (6 bases). The length of the CDR3 is 14 residues. Germline assignment: CDR1 MNHEY and CDR2 SVGAGI. V was trimmed by 8 bases and J by 5 bases, leaving 18 bases between them. CDR3 in amino acids: CASLHETGRETQYF. DNA of the CDR3: TGTGCCAGCCTCCATGAAACAGGGCGGGAGACCCAGTACTTC.

This clonotype occurred many times. The chain combines TRBV7-3 with TRBJ1-2; D is unresolved. V lost 0 bases and J lost 5, with 10 bases in between. The CDR3 is 14 amino acids. Germline CDR1 SGHTA, CDR2 FQGTGA. CDR3 nucleotide sequence: TGTGCCAGCAGCTTAACTAAAGACTCTTATGGCTACACCTTC. It encodes CASSLTKDSYGYTF. The full variable domain, in which reference TRBV7-3 and TRBJ1-2 provide the parts outside the CDR3, is GAGVSQTPSNKVTEKGKYVELRCDPISGHTALYWYRQSLGQGPEFLIYFQGTGAADDSGLPNDRFFAVRPEGSVSTLKIQRTERGDSAVYLCASSLTKDSYGYTFGSGTRLTVV.

This clonotype was seen at least ten times. V gene TRBV12-3 or TRBV12-4 combines with J gene TRBJ2-5; 9 bases match TRBD2. V lost 5 bases, J lost 1 base, and 8 bases stayed unmatched. This CDR3 spans 16 amino acids. This CDR3 reads CASSRPGLAPQETQYF. CDR3 bases: TGTGCCAGCAGTCGACCGGGACTAGCCCCCCAAGAGACCCAGTACTTC.

In its sample, this clonotype was seen many times. V is TRBV12-3 or TRBV12-4 and J is TRBJ2-7; TRBD2 agrees at 13 bases. V shed 5 bases and J 0 bases; nucleotides not matched to a gene: 4. This CDR3 comprises 16 residues. The CDR3 DNA sequence: TGTGCCAGCAGTCCGGGACTAGCGGGGAACTCCTACGAGCAGTACTTC. Protein sequence: CASSPGLAGNSYEQYF.

This clonotype occurred many times. The V and J genes are TRBV28 and TRBJ2-7; 10 bases align to TRBD1. V shed 2 bases and J 2 bases; nucleotides not matched to a gene: 3. This CDR3 contains 15 residues. Germline assignment: CDR1 MDHEN and CDR2 SYDVKM. The CDR3 is CASSLTGTGAYEQYF. Written as DNA, the CDR3 is TGTGCCAGCAGTTTAACCGGGACAGGGGCCTACGAGCAGTACTTC.

This chain connects TRBV7-2 to TRBJ1-3; D is undetermined. In germline, CDR1 is SGHTA, CDR2 FQGNSA. CDR3 length: 13 residues. Trimming took 5 bases from V and 4 from J, leaving 9 bases between them. The CDR3 DNA sequence: TGTGCCAGCAGCCTCAGCAAAGGAAACACCATATATTTT. Its protein is CASSLSKGNTIYF.

This chain uses TRBV6-5 with TRBJ1-2; 10 bases line up with TRBD1. With V trimmed by 2 bases and J by 4 bases, 4 bases remained unmatched. There are 15 residues in the CDR3. Germline V gene data show CDR1 as MNHEY and CDR2 as SVGAGI. The DNA of the CDR3 is TGTGCCAGCAGTTACACGCGACAGGGGGCCTATGGCTACACCTTC. Residues: CASSYTRQGAYGYTF.

This clonotype occurred many times. This chain connects TRBV5-6 to TRBJ1-2, with TRBD1 as a possible D gene (6 bases). The CDR3 has 15 residues. CDR1 is SGHDT, CDR2 YYEEEE, per germline. With 1 base removed from V and 4 bases from J, the gap between germline ends came to 14 bases. The CDR3 bases are TGTGCCAGCAGCTTGCGGGGGGCGGGCGCCTATGGCTACACCTTC. Residues: CASSLRGAGAYGYTF.

This clonotype has a count of ten or more. This chain uses TRBV6-1 with TRBJ1-1, with 8 nucleotides matching TRBD1. The CDR3 covers 14 residues. Unmatched junction bases numbered 5, after V lost 6 bases and J lost 2 bases. The germline CDR1 and CDR2 sequences are MNHNS and SASEGT. This CDR3 is CASSKTGDNTEAFF. CDR3 in DNA: TGTGCCAGCAGCAAGACAGGGGATAACACTGAAGCTTTCTTT.

The J gene is TRBJ1-5, the V gene TRBV4-1; tentatively, D is TRBD1 (5 bases). V lost 0 bases and J lost 0, with 18 bases in between. In germline, CDR1 is MGHRA, CDR2 YSYEKL. The CDR3 loop spans 19 amino acids. CDR3 sequence: CASSQEIDSYPYSNQPQHF. CDR3 DNA: TGCGCCAGCAGCCAAGAAATTGACAGCTACCCTTATAGCAATCAGCCCCAGCATTTT.

This sequence joins TRBV14 and TRBJ1-1; no reliable D call. In germline, CDR1 is SGHDN, CDR2 FVKESK. Trimming pared 4 bases from V and 0 bases from J, leaving 12 bases between. CDR3 length equals 15 residues. In nucleotides, the CDR3 is TGTGCCAGCAGCCCCCGCGGGTTCATGAACACTGAAGCTTTCTTT. It translates to CASSPRGFMNTEAFF.

V and J are TRBV12-3 or TRBV12-4 and TRBJ1-1; D gene uncertain. This CDR3 contains 15 residues. V was cut by 6 bases and J by 1 base, with 15 bases left in between. The CDR3 is CASSHTREKNTEAFF. CDR3 in DNA: TGTGCCAGCAGCCACACGCGGGAGAAGAACACTGAAGCTTTCTTT.

As for this clonotype: The CDR3 does not close with the conserved phenylalanine or tryptophan, likely indicating a read error. The chain couples TRBV4-1 to TRBJ1-6; perhaps TRBD1 as D (6 bases). This CDR3 spans 16 amino acids. Germline values: CDR1 MGHRA, CDR2 YSYEKL. The ends were cut back, 1 base at V and 7 bases at J, with 14 bases in the middle. The CDR3 sequence is CASSQGGPGWNSPLHL. DNA of the CDR3: TGCGCCAGCAGCCAAGGGGGGCCGGGGTGGAATTCACCCCTCCACCTT.